This TCR beta chain was recorded in a study of neurological immune-mediated disorders. Study-wide findings and caveats: CDR3 amino acid sequences found in expanded clones were never shared across subjects, suggesting private repertoires in all groups.

This clonotype was counted ten times or more. Antigen unknown. Indicated time point: longitudinal time-point 3. The ends lost 3 bases at V and 3 bases at J; junction bases unmatched: 6. Germline V gives CDR1 SGHRS, CDR2 YFSETQ. The CDR3 sequence is 14 residues long. The cDNA was synthesized by 5'RACE incorporating 10-nucleotide random UMIs. TCRdb called the 5' RACE reads again in MiXCR, with one record for every CDR3 protein. The sample carries approximately 100,000 distinct CDR3 sequences, approximately 10% recorded once. The clonotype originates from a female donor with HTLV-1-associated myelopathy (HAM/TSP). The genes are TRBV5-1 and TRBJ2-7, with 7 bases aligning to TRBD2. Sequencing used PBMCs. CDR3 residues: CASSSRTSVYEQYF. Here the CDR3 DNA reads TGCGCCAGCAGCTCCCGGACTAGTGTCTACGAGCAGTACTTC.